These T cell receptor beta chains were read from a single sample in a study of T cell responses to AZD1222 COVID-19 vaccine. Profiled with immunoSEQ multiplex PCR; TCRdb holds only in-frame clones, not every one. The table has about 120,000 clones, 90% seen once; the top ten hold nearly 4.5%. The specimen was peripheral blood, collected on day 0 of MenACWY control vaccination. The source of these receptors is an adult in good health. The CDR3 runs from the conserved cysteine through the conserved F or W. Each record gives: clone size, V gene, D gene, J gene, CDR3 DNA, CDR3 protein. The D gene is left open where the match is weak. Only part of the rows carry a size: once, few, many, or a class if the clone is expanded.

>-|TRBV5-1|TRBD1|TRBJ2-2
TGCGCCAGCAGCTTGGGACAGGGGGCGAGCACCGGGGAGCTGTTTTTT
CASSLGQGASTGELFF
>-|TRBV5-4|-|TRBJ1-2
TGTGCCAGCAGCTTGTCGGGTGGCTATGGCTACACCTTC
CASSLSGGYGYTF
>-|TRBV24-1|-|TRBJ1-2
TGTGCCACCAGTGATTTGCGGGGGGCCCATGGCTACACCTTC
CATSDLRGAHGYTF
>-|TRBV7-8|TRBD1|TRBJ1-1
TGTGCCAGCAGCTCCCGGGACAGGGGACCCCCTGAAGCTTTCTTT
CASSSRDRGPPEAFF
>-|TRBV5-6|-|TRBJ2-3
TGTGCCAGCAGCTTTCGGACAGCTAGCACAGATACGCAGTATTTT
CASSFRTASTDTQYF
>-|TRBV6-1|-|TRBJ1-3
TGTGCCAGCAGTGACGGCTTACGGGGCAACTCTGGAAACACCATATATTTT
CASSDGLRGNSGNTIYF
>once|TRBV9|TRBD1|TRBJ2-2
TGTGCCAGCAGCGACAGGGGTGGGGTCACCGGGGAGCTGTTTTTT
CASSDRGGVTGELFF
>-|TRBV4-1|TRBD1|TRBJ1-2
TGCGCCAGCAGCCAATTTAGGGACAGCAACTATGGCTACACCTTC
CASSQFRDSNYGYTF
>-|TRBV27|-|TRBJ1-1
TGTGCCAGCAGCCCCCCGCGGGATAGGAAGAACACTGAAGCTTTCTTT
CASSPPRDRKNTEAFF
>-|TRBV12-3/TRBV12-4|-|TRBJ2-1
TGTGCCAGCAGCCTCGGAGCCTACAATGAGCAGTTCTTC
CASSLGAYNEQFF
>-|TRBV27|-|TRBJ2-1
TGTGCCAGCAGTTTAAACAATGAGCAGTTCTTC
CASSLNNEQFF
>-|TRBV19|TRBD1|TRBJ2-7
TGTGCCAGTAGTAGAGGGGGCACAGGGATCTTTGACGAGCAGTACTTC
CASSRGGTGIFDEQYF
>-|TRBV11-3|-|TRBJ2-1
TGTGCCAGCAGCTTAGGATACAGTGAGCAGTTCTTC
CASSLGYSEQFF
>once|TRBV6-5|-|TRBJ1-4
TGTGCCAGCAGTTATTCACACGGACGGAGCAATGAAAAACTGTTTTTT
CASSYSHGRSNEKLFF
>-|TRBV5-5|-|TRBJ2-7
TGTGCCAGCAGCTTGGCCTTTTTGGACAGCTACGAGCAGTACTTC
CASSLAFLDSYEQYF
>-|TRBV19|-|TRBJ1-1
TGTGCCAGTACCCCCGGGGCAGGACCCACTGAAGCTTTCTTT
CASTPGAGPTEAFF
>once|TRBV18|TRBD1|TRBJ1-2
TGTGCCAGCTCGCAGGACAGGGATCGTGGCTACACCTTC
CASSQDRDRGYTF
>-|TRBV9|-|TRBJ1-2
TGTGCCAGCAGCACCAGCCTCGACGATAACTATGGCTACACCTTC
CASSTSLDDNYGYTF
>-|TRBV7-6|-|TRBJ2-1
TGTGCCAGCAGCTTAGTTTCCGGGAGCTCCTACAATGAGCAGTTCTTC
CASSLVSGSSYNEQFF
>-|TRBV2|-|TRBJ2-7
TGTGCCAGCCGCGAGCAGGGTCGAACTTCTTCCTACGAGCAGTACTTC
CASREQGRTSSYEQYF
>-|TRBV6-5|TRBD1|TRBJ1-4
TGTGCCAGCAGGGGACAGGGGAAAGGTGAAAAACTGTTTTTT
CASRGQGKGEKLFF
>-|TRBV7-6|TRBD2|TRBJ2-3
TGTGCCAGCAGCTCCCTCCCGAGCGGGGGGCAAGATACGCAGTATTTT
CASSSLPSGGQDTQYF
>-|TRBV2|-|TRBJ1-5
TGTGCCAGCAGTGAGCTCGGTTATAATCAGCCCCAGCATTTT
CASSELGYNQPQHF
>-|TRBV6-2/TRBV6-3|-|TRBJ2-6
TGTGCCAGCAGTCGGTCAGGGGTGAGCTCTGGGGCCAACGTCCTGACTTTC
CASSRSGVSSGANVLTF
>-|TRBV4-1|-|TRBJ1-1
TGCGCCAGCAGCCAAGATCCCAGAGTTGAAGCTTTCTTT
CASSQDPRVEAFF
>-|TRBV28|-|TRBJ1-2
TGTGCCAGCAGTTTAACAGGGTTCGGCTACACCTTC
CASSLTGFGYTF
>once|TRBV18|TRBD1|TRBJ1-5
TGTGCCAGCTCACCACAGGGGGCAGGATACAATCAGCCCCAGCATTTT
CASSPQGAGYNQPQHF
>-|TRBV25-1|-|TRBJ2-7
TGTGCCAGCAGTTCACTCGGCGGCTACGAGCAGTACTTC
CASSSLGGYEQYF
>-|TRBV19|TRBD1|TRBJ2-1
TGTGCCAGTAAAACAGGGGTAAGCTCCTACAATGAGCAGTTCTTC
CASKTGVSSYNEQFF
>-|TRBV7-9|TRBD1|TRBJ1-1
TGTGCCAGCAGTTCCGACAGGGGGCCTGAAGCTTTCTTT
CASSSDRGPEAFF
>-|TRBV10-3|-|TRBJ1-2
TGTGCCATCAGTGTTCGGGGACTATCGACTAACTATGGCTACACCTTC
CAISVRGLSTNYGYTF
>-|TRBV14|TRBD1|TRBJ2-2
TGTGCCAGCAGCCAAGGCCTGACAGGGGTGAACACCGGGGAGCTGTTTTTT
CASSQGLTGVNTGELFF
>-|TRBV6-5|TRBD1|TRBJ1-5
TGTGCCACCCGCCGGGACAGAGATAGCAATCAGCCCCAGCATTTT
CATRRDRDSNQPQHF
>-|TRBV4-2|-|TRBJ2-1
TGTGCCAGTCGCAGGGACCATGAGCAGTTCTTC
CASRRDHEQFF
>-|TRBV28|TRBD2|TRBJ2-3
TGTGCCAGCAGTTTACTTGTGGGGCGACTAGCGGGAGTAACAGATACGCAGTATTTT
CASSLLVGRLAGVTDTQYF
>-|TRBV18|TRBD1|TRBJ1-3
TGTGCCAGCTCTCGGGACAGGGAACAATTGGCCTCTGGAAACACCATATATTTT
CASSRDREQLASGNTIYF
>once|TRBV20-1|-|TRBJ1-5
TGCAGTGCTAGTACGGGTAGCAATCAGCCCCAGCATTTT
CSASTGSNQPQHF
>-|TRBV28|TRBD2|TRBJ2-5
TGTGCCAGCTGGACTAGCTGGGAGACCCAGTACTTC
CASWTSWETQYF
>-|TRBV6-2/TRBV6-3|-|TRBJ2-1
TGTGCCAGCAGTCCCGGGCCAGAGGTGGGTGAGCAGTTCTTC
CASSPGPEVGEQFF
>once|TRBV18|TRBD2|TRBJ2-5
TGTGCCAGCTCACCTACATCCGGGACTAGCGGGGGTGAGACCCAGTACTTC
CASSPTSGTSGGETQYF
>-|TRBV28|-|TRBJ1-1
TGTGCCAGCAGTGCTTACTCAGTCGCTGAAGCTTTCTTT
CASSAYSVAEAFF
>-|TRBV7-9|-|TRBJ1-1
TGTGCCAGCAGCAAAGGACGTGGCGGTGGCACTGAAGCTTTCTTT
CASSKGRGGGTEAFF
>few|TRBV14|-|TRBJ2-7
TGTGCCAGCAGCCAAGTATCCTACGAGCAGTACTTC
CASSQVSYEQYF
>once|TRBV11-3|-|TRBJ2-1
TGTGCCAGCAGCTTAAATCTGGTGGGTTCGGAGCAGTTCTTC
CASSLNLVGSEQFF
>-|TRBV6-6|TRBD2|TRBJ2-3
TGTGCCAGCAGTCCGAGAGTTAGGCCCCGGGAGGCAGATACGCAGTATTTT
CASSPRVRPREADTQYF
>-|TRBV10-3|-|TRBJ2-3
TGTGCCATCAGCCCTGGTTCAGATACGCAGTATTTT
CAISPGSDTQYF
>-|TRBV6-5|TRBD1|TRBJ2-1
TGTGCCAGCAGTACAGGGGATTCTTTAGATAGGGAGCAGTTCTTC
CASSTGDSLDREQFF
>-|TRBV19|-|TRBJ1-6
TGTGCCAGTAGGCTGACTGAGTATAATTCACCCCTCCACTTT
CASRLTEYNSPLHF
>-|TRBV29-1|TRBD2|TRBJ2-7
TGCAGCGTTGGTGGACTAGGTTTAGAGCAGTACTTC
CSVGGLGLEQYF
>-|TRBV7-9|-|TRBJ1-6
TGTGCCAGCAACCGTATGACAGGATTAGTCAATTCACCCCTCCACTTT
CASNRMTGLVNSPLHF
>-|TRBV6-4|-|TRBJ1-2
TGTGCCAGCAACCACTTTCGAATGGGGGAAAACTATGGCTACACCTTC
CASNHFRMGENYGYTF
>-|TRBV7-6|-|TRBJ2-2
TGTGCCAGCAGCTGGGGGGCCGTGAACACCGGGGAGCTGTTTTTT
CASSWGAVNTGELFF
>once|TRBV29-1|TRBD1|TRBJ1-4
TGCAGCGTTGATCCCGGACAGGGCGGTGAAAAACTGTTTTTT
CSVDPGQGGEKLFF